This T cell receptor (beta chain) originates from a study of vaccination and CD4 T cells after COVID-19 (dated by TCRdb to between 2021 and 2024). The study in broad terms: Convalescent patients had a positive SARS-CoV-2 result on nasal swab PCR, and of these patients, about ten had mild disease and one had severe disease. In control cultures, a CEFX viral epitope pool was used as positive control, an HIV-1 Nef peptide pool was used as negative control, or no peptide was added. Post-vaccine blood samples were taken a median of 72 days after the second vaccine dose, with a range of roughly 14 to 250 days. Post-COVID blood samples from convalescent patients were collected a median of around 110 days after diagnosis, with a range of 35 to 161 days. In ten to eleven COVID-19 convalescent patients and a handful of infection-naive healthy vaccine recipients, the spike-specific CD4+ TCR repertoire before mRNA vaccination was compared with the repertoire after mRNA vaccination. For stimulating the cultures, overlapping spike peptide pools were used, derived from SARS-CoV-2 as well as from the common cold coronaviruses HCoV-NL63, HCoV-OC43 and HCoV-229E. The convalescent cohort included six males and four females, with two Hispanic individuals, seven Caucasians, two Asians and one multiracial person. Participants got two doses of the Pfizer-BioNTech BNT162b2 vaccine (n=8) or two doses of the Moderna mRNA-1273 vaccine (n=2).

This clonotype came up a few times. Its antigen remains unidentified. One end of the junction varies from germline; a read error may be responsible. Library generation was performed with PCR. DNA from cultured CD4+ T cells was subjected to TCR sequencing with the Oncomine TCR Beta short-read assay at the Johns Hopkins FTIC core. Genomic DNA was extracted from the cultured CD4+ T cells with the QIAamp micro DNA kit. Oncomine TCR Beta libraries from cultured CD4+ T cells were pooled using unique dual indexes and sequenced on an Illumina iSeq 100. On the study's bioinformatics: Non-productive sequences were filtered out, and CDR3s that did not start with C, did not end with F or W, or were shorter than 7 amino acids were discarded. The MANAFEST web application identified antigen-specific clonotypes by comparing peptide-stimulated wells against reference wells and other culture wells. Positive clones required FDR below 0.05, an odds ratio above 5, and productive frequency above 0.1% in at least two of three replicate wells. Cross-reactive clonotypes were defined as significantly expanded in both SARS-CoV-2 spike wells and at least one common cold coronavirus spike condition. Using R version 3.6.1, CDR3 homology was evaluated through Levenshtein distances (stringdist) along with unrooted phylogenetic trees (ape). The public sequencing data were trimmed at Q25 with fastp and processed into clonotypes with MiXCR by TCRdb, which kept only in-frame beta chains. All rows with the same CDR3 protein become a single entry with the most common DNA and genes. The V and J calls here are based on TCRdb, not the publication. The sample profile shows 15,000 or so distinct CDR3 sequences; 30% to 45% of them were found once. About 14% of the sample is taken by the ten largest.

The germline V gene (reference sequence) gives CDR1 as SSHAT and CDR2 as FNYEAQ. Inclusive of the bounding cysteine and phenylalanine, the CDR3 is 13 residues long. Just CDR3 DNA is preserved here, 39 bases in frame from base 1. What the treatment or condition label conveys for this sample: approximately nine-day PBMC culture with coronavirus spike peptide pools or control peptides (ViraFEST assay). The study used the ViraFEST assay, which expanded antigen-specific T cells with peptide pools and then identified expanded clonotypes by TCR sequencing. The positive SARS-CoV-2 PCR tests of the convalescent patients were dated from March to December 2020, before the Alpha, Beta and Delta variants emerged in the United States. About 2 million PBMCs per well were cultured in IMDM with roughly 5% human AB serum and 8.5 to 10 IU/ml IL-2, plus 10 ug/ml peptide pools. Half of the culture medium was replaced with fresh IL-2-containing medium on days 3 and 7. After less than 12 days of culture, CD4+ T cells were isolated by negative selection using the EasySep CD4+ T cell isolation kit. PBMCs were separated from whole blood using Ficoll-Paque Plus gradient centrifugation and then either used fresh or cryopreserved at -140C. Culture conditions were generally each tested in triplicate wells.

General study outcomes and caveats: In convalescent patients, a median 86.3% of post-vaccine SARS-CoV-2-reactive clones were detected only after vaccination, suggesting vaccine-specific priming. Only a relatively small number of convalescent patients were included in the study, and early timepoints following natural infection were not analyzed. In convalescent patients, nearly all vaccine-specific clones (304 of 307) were found to be mono-reactive for SARS-CoV-2 spike rather than cross-reactive with common cold coronaviruses. The median count of SARS-CoV-2-reactive clonotypes went up from about 23 after infection to roughly 38 after vaccination, although the change was not significant.

The rearranged chain carries TRBV7-7 and TRBJ2-7, with a weak D call of TRBD1 (6 bases match). The receptor was isolated from a human donor with COVID-19. The source material was cultured CD4+ T cells from blood. CDR3 region: CASSLARGNEQYF. The nucleotide sequence reads TGTGCTAGCAGCTTAGCCAGGGGAAACGAGCAGTACTTC.